Detailed here is one TCR beta chain. There are 14 residues in the CDR3. Unmatched junction bases numbered 4, after V lost 5 bases and J lost 4 bases. Germline CDR1 is MDHEN and CDR2 is SYDVKM. The data were obtained in a study of technical replicates of blood from several donors. TCRdb's copy holds only in-frame clones and misses some; the assay was immunoSEQ multiplex PCR. Of about 70,000 clones in the sample, roughly 89% were seen once. The sequence was collected from a human donor in good health. The V and J genes are TRBV28 and TRBJ2-7, with 11 bases matching TRBD2. Sequenced sample: T cells isolated from PBMCs. The CDR3 region is CASSTSGRIYEQYF. CDR3 coding DNA: TGTGCCAGCAGTACTAGCGGGAGAATTTACGAGCAGTACTTC.